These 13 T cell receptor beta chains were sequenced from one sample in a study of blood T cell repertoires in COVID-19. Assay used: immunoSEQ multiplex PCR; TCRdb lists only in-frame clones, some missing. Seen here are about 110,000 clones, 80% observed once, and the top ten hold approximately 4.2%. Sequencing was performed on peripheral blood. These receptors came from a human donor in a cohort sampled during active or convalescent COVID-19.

CDR3 nucleotides: TGTGCCAGCAGTTTATCACACCCTTACTACGAGCAGTACTTC. This translates into CASSLSHPYYEQYF. V and J are TRBV27 and TRBJ2-7; D remains ambiguous. V lost 0 bases and J lost 3, with 9 bases in between. This CDR3 has 14 residues. The germline V gene has CDR1 MNHEY and CDR2 SMNVEV (reference sequence).

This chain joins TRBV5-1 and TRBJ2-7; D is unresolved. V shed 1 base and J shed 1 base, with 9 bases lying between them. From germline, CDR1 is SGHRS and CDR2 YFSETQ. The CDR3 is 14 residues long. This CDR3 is CASSLTPNSYEQYF. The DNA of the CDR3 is TGCGCCAGCAGCTTGACTCCAAATTCCTACGAGCAGTACTTC. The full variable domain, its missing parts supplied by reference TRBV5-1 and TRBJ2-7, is KAGVTQTPRYLIKTRGQQVTLSCSPISGHRSVSWYQQTPGQGLQFLFEYFSETQRNKGNFPGRFSGRQFSNSRSEMNVSTLELGDSALYLCASSLTPNSYEQYFGPGTRLTVT.

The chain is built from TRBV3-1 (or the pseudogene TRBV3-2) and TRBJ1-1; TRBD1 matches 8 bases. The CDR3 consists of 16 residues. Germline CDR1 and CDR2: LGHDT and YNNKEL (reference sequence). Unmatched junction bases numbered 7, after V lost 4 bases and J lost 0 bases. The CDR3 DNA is TGTGCCAGCAGCCTCGGACAGGGAGGGGTGAACACTGAAGCTTTCTTT. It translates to CASSLGQGGVNTEAFF.

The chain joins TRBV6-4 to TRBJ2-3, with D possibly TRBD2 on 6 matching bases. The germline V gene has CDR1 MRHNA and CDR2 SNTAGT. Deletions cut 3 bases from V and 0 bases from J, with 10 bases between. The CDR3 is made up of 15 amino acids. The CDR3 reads CASSELAASTDTQYF. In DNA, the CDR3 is TGTGCCAGCAGTGAATTAGCGGCCAGCACAGATACGCAGTATTTT.

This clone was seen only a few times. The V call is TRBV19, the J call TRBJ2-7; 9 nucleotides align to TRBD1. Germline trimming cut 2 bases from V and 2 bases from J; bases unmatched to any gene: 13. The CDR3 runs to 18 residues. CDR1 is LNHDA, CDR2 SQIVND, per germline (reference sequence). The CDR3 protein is CASSITTHRGQKAYEQYF. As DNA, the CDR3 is TGTGCCAGTAGTATAACAACACACAGGGGGCAAAAAGCCTACGAGCAGTACTTC.

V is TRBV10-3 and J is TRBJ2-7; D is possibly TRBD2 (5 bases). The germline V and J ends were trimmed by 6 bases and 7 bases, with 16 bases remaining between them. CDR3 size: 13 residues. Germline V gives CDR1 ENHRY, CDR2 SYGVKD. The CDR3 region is CAISWTISGEQYF. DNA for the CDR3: TGTGCCATCAGCTGGACGATTTCGGGGGAGCAGTACTTC.

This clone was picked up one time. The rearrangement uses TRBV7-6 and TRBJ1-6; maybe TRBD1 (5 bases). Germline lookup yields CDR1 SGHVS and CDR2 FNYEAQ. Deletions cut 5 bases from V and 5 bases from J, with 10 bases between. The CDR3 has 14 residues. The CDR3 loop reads CASSLQGDNSPLHF. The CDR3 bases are TGTGCCAGCAGCCTTCAGGGTGATAATTCACCCCTCCACTTT.

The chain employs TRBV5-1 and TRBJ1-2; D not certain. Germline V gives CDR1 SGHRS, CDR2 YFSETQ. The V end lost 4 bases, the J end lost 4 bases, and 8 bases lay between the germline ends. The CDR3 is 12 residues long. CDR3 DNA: TGCGCCAGCAGCGAGGACTTCTATGGCTACACCTTC. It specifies CASSEDFYGYTF.

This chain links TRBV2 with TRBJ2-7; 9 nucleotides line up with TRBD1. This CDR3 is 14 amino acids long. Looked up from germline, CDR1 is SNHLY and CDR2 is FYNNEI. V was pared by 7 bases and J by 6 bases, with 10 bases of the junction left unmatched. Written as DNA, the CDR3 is TGTGCCAGCAACACCCGGGACAGGGAGGTCGAGCAGTACTTC. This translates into CASNTRDREVEQYF.

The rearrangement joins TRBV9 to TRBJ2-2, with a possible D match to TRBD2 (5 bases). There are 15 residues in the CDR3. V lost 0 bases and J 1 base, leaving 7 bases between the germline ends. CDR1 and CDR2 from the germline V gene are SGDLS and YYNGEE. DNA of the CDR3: TGTGCCAGCAGCGTAGCGGGGATGAACACCGGGGAGCTGTTTTTT. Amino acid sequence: CASSVAGMNTGELFF.

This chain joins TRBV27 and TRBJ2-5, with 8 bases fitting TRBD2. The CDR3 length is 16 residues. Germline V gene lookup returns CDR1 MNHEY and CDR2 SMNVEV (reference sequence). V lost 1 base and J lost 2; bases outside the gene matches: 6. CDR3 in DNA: TGTGCCAGCAGTTTATTAGGGGCGGGGGGACAAGAGACCCAGTACTTC. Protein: CASSLLGAGGQETQYF.

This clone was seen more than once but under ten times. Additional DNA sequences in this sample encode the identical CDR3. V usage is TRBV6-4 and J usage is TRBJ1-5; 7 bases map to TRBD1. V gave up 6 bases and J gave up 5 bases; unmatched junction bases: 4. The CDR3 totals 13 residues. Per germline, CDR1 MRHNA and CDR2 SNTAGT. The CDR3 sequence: CASSPDRDQPQHF. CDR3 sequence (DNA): TGTGCCAGCAGCCCTGACAGGGATCAGCCCCAGCATTTT.

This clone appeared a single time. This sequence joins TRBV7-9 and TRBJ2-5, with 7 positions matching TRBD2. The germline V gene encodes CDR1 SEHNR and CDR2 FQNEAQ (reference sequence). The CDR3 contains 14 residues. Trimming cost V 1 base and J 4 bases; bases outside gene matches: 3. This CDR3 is CASSLGLAGETQYF. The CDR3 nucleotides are TGTGCCAGCAGCTTAGGACTAGCAGGAGAGACCCAGTACTTC.